The subject of this entry is one T cell receptor (beta chain). This sample is drawn from a study of blood T cell repertoires in COVID-19. In the source study's methods: Estimated nucleated cell counts came from reference gene primer amplification. The protocol was immunoSEQ multiplex PCR, while the TCRdb copy is restricted to in-frame clones and leaves out a portion. V, J and clone size reflect that table, while D and trimming were determined from the DNA. The sample yields more than 150,000 clones, 87% seen once. Two consecutive negative NP/OP PCR tests, clearance, or resolved symptoms defined Cohort 3 recovery. Per the germline V gene, CDR1 is LGHNT and CDR2 is FRNRAP. The V and J ends lost 2 bases and 2 bases, in that order; junction bases with no gene match: 4. This CDR3 comprises 16 residues.

V and J are TRBV12-5 and TRBJ2-2, with TRBD2 identical over 8 bases. Sequences were obtained from PBMCs or T cells enriched from blood (not recorded which). The origin of this receptor is a woman between 50 and 59 years old who had recovered from COVID-19. CDR3 sequence reads: CASGLRLAGNTGELFF. In DNA, the CDR3 is TGTGCTAGTGGTTTGAGGCTAGCGGGTAACACCGGGGAGCTGTTTTTT.